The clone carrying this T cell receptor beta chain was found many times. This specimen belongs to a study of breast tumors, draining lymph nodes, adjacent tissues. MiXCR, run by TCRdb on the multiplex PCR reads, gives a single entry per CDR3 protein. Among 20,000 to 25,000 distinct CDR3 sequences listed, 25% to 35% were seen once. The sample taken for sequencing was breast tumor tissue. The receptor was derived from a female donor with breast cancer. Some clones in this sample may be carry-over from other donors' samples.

The CDR3 loop reads CSARSGTSGRGPPPDTQYF. The CDR3 DNA reads as TGCAGTGCTAGATCCGGGACTAGCGGGAGGGGCCCCCCCCCGGATACGCAGTATTTT. V and J are TRBV20-1 and TRBJ2-3, with 16 bases identical to TRBD2. CDR3 size: 19 residues. Germline V gene data show CDR1 as DFQATT and CDR2 as SNEGSKA (reference sequence). Trimming at V came to 2 bases and at J to 6 bases, leaving 14 bases not matched to a gene.